These T cell receptor beta chains were read from a single sample in a study of identical twins. MiXCR, applied by TCRdb to the 5' RACE reads, yields one record per CDR3 protein. The sample yields approximately 1.8 million distinct CDR3 sequences, around 29% seen once. The source material was cord blood. The receptor source for this set is a newborn girl in good health. CDR3s include the opening cysteine and the closing phenylalanine or tryptophan. Each record gives: clone size, V gene, D gene, J gene, CDR3 protein, CDR3 DNA. The D gene is left open where the match is weak. Expanded clones get a size class; other rows say once, few or many, or leave the size out.

-	TRBV5-1	TRBD1	TRBJ2-1	CASSLEGQINEQFF	TGCGCCAGCAGCTTGGAGGGACAGATCAATGAGCAGTTCTTC
-	TRBV27	-	TRBJ2-1	CASSYYQGDEQFF	TGTGCCAGCAGTTACTATCAGGGCGATGAGCAGTTCTTC
-	TRBV19	TRBD2	TRBJ2-5	CASSTGTIQETQYF	TGTGCCAGTAGTACCGGGACTATCCAAGAGACCCAGTACTTC
-	TRBV15	-	TRBJ1-6	CATSSPPRWFNSPLHF	TGTGCCACCAGCAGCCCCCCACGGTGGTTTAATTCACCCCTCCACTTT
few	TRBV24-1	-	TRBJ1-1	CATSDFEKTGLNTEAFF	TGTGCCACCAGTGATTTCGAAAAGACAGGTCTAAACACTGAAGCTTTCTTT
-	TRBV2	TRBD2	TRBJ2-7	CASRTSGLGPYEQYF	TGTGCCAGCAGGACCTCCGGACTAGGACCCTACGAGCAGTACTTC
few	TRBV2	-	TRBJ2-2	CASSEGRGELFF	TGTGCCAGCAGTGAAGGGCGCGGGGAGCTGTTTTTT
once	TRBV6-1	TRBD2	TRBJ2-3	CASRLAGGLTDTQYF	TGTGCCAGCAGACTAGCGGGGGGCCTTACAGATACGCAGTATTTT
-	TRBV20-1	-	TRBJ2-7	CSASLTAYEQYF	TGCAGTGCTAGCCTTACAGCCTACGAGCAGTACTTC
once	TRBV20-1	TRBD1	TRBJ2-4	CSADDRGGAKNIQYF	TGCAGTGCCGATGACAGGGGGGGAGCCAAAAACATTCAGTACTTC
-	TRBV20-1	-	TRBJ2-1	CSARTHYNEQFF	TGCAGTGCTAGAACCCATTACAATGAGCAGTTCTTC
many	TRBV7-2	-	TRBJ2-7	CASSLNYISYEQYF	TGTGCCAGCAGCTTAAACTATATCTCCTACGAGCAGTACTTC
many	TRBV6-5	TRBD1	TRBJ2-3	CASSYSAGGADTQYF	TGTGCCAGCAGTTACTCGGCAGGGGGCGCAGATACGCAGTATTTT
-	TRBV5-1	-	TRBJ1-1	CASSLPPGQANTEAFF	TGCGCCAGCAGCTTGCCCCCGGGGCAGGCGAACACTGAAGCTTTCTTT
-	TRBV6-5	-	TRBJ1-4	CASRPGANEKLFF	TGTGCCAGCAGACCGGGGGCCAATGAAAAACTGTTTTTT
-	TRBV15	TRBD1	TRBJ2-6	CATSREYGQGLGSGANVLTF	TGTGCCACCAGCAGAGAGTATGGACAGGGGTTAGGCTCTGGGGCCAACGTCCTGACTTTC
-	TRBV20-1	TRBD1	TRBJ1-5	CSASFDRGHEQPQHF	TGCAGTGCTAGCTTCGACAGGGGGCACGAGCAGCCCCAGCATTTT
-	TRBV11-2	-	TRBJ2-3	CANSLDPRVGWSTDTQYF	TGTGCCAACAGCTTAGACCCGAGGGTAGGGTGGTCCACAGATACGCAGTATTTT
many	TRBV5-1	-	TRBJ2-1	CASSLTGFGNEQFF	TGCGCCAGCAGCTTGACAGGTTTCGGCAATGAGCAGTTCTTC
-	TRBV7-2	TRBD1	TRBJ1-4	CASSWTGLGNEKLFF	TGTGCCAGCAGCTGGACAGGGTTGGGTAATGAAAAACTGTTTTTT
-	TRBV4-1	TRBD1	TRBJ2-7	CASSQVPRDSYSYEQYF	TGCGCCAGCAGCCAAGTTCCCCGGGACAGTTACTCCTACGAGCAGTACTTC
-	TRBV7-2	-	TRBJ2-3	CASSLRTRGIDTQYF	TGTGCCAGCAGCTTACGGACTAGGGGGATAGATACGCAGTATTTT
-	TRBV9	-	TRBJ1-1	CASSVGGTGGAFF	TGTGCCAGCAGCGTAGGAGGGACCGGAGGGGCTTTCTTT
few	TRBV4-2	TRBD2	TRBJ2-5	CASSQEGLPKGTQYF	TGTGCCAGCAGCCAAGAGGGACTACCGAAGGGGACCCAGTACTTC
many	TRBV20-1	-	TRBJ1-2	CSARDPFYGYTF	TGCAGTGCTAGAGATCCCTTCTATGGCTACACCTTC
few	TRBV10-3	-	TRBJ1-2	CAISEGPGDGYTF	TGTGCCATCAGTGAAGGTCCAGGGGATGGCTACACCTTC
-	TRBV20-1	-	TRBJ1-4	CSASRVGTNEKLFF	TGCAGTGCTTCCAGGGTGGGAACTAATGAAAAACTGTTTTTT
few	TRBV20-1	-	TRBJ2-4	CSAAGGVIAKNIQYF	TGCAGTGCTGCCGGGGGCGTCATAGCCAAAAACATTCAGTACTTC
-	TRBV14	-	TRBJ1-2	CASSQIRGDTIYGYTF	TGTGCCAGCAGCCAAATAAGAGGGGACACCATCTATGGCTACACCTTC
-	TRBV7-9	TRBD2	TRBJ2-3	CASSLAWASGRQDTQYF	TGTGCCAGCAGCTTAGCGTGGGCTAGCGGGAGACAAGATACGCAGTATTTT
-	TRBV27	TRBD1	TRBJ1-5	CASRPGTVVNQPQHF	TGTGCCAGCAGGCCGGGGACAGTCGTCAATCAGCCCCAGCATTTT
few	TRBV20-1	-	TRBJ1-5	CSALGGTDNQPQHF	TGCAGTGCTCTTGGAGGGACGGACAATCAGCCCCAGCATTTT
many	TRBV12-3/TRBV12-4	-	TRBJ1-2	CASSFGYGYTF	TGTGCCAGCAGCTTTGGGTATGGCTACACCTTC
-	TRBV4-2	TRBD2	TRBJ2-3	CASSRVGTSTDTQYF	TGTGCCAGCAGCCGAGTGGGGACTAGTACAGATACGCAGTATTTT
few	TRBV6-8	-	TRBJ1-5	CASSYGTVSNQPQHF	TGTGCCAGCAGCTACGGGACGGTGAGCAATCAGCCCCAGCATTTT
few	TRBV10-3	-	TRBJ2-7	CAISERGGPYEQYF	TGTGCCATCAGTGAGAGGGGCGGGCCCTACGAGCAGTACTTC
few	TRBV7-2	-	TRBJ1-2	CASSLSGTRIGYGYTF	TGTGCCAGCAGCCTTTCCGGGACCAGAATCGGGTATGGCTACACCTTC
few	TRBV2	-	TRBJ1-4	CASRGRATNEKLFF	TGTGCCAGCAGGGGGAGAGCAACTAATGAAAAACTGTTTTTT